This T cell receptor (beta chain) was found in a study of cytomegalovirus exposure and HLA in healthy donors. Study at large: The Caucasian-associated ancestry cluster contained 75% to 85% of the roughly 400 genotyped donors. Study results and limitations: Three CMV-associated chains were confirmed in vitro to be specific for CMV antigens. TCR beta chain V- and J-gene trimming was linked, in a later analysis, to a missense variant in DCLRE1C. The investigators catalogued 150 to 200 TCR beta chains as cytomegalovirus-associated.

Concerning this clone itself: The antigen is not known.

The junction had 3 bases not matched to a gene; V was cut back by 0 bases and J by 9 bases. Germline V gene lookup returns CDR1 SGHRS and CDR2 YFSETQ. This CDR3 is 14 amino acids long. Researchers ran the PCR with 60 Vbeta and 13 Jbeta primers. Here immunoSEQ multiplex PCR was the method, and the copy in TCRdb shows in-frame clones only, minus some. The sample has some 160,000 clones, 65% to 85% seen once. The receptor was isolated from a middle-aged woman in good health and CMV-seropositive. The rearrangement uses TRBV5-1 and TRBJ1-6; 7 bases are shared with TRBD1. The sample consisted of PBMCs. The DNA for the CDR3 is TGCGCCAGCAGCTTGGATCAGGGGGGTTCACCCCTCCACTTT. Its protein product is CASSLDQGGSPLHF.